This is a list of T cell receptor beta chains from one sample in a study of OX40 agonist ivuxolimab in advanced cancers. Measured with immunoSEQ multiplex PCR; TCRdb has only the in-frame clones, and not every one. The profile covers about 73,000 clones, with about 86% appearing a single time and less than 2.5% taken by the ten largest. The source was CD4+ or CD8+ T cells sorted from blood, collected in a trial of the OX40 agonist ivuxolimab. The source is an adult with an advanced solid tumor such as melanoma, head and neck, liver or kidney cancer. Both conserved end residues are part of each CDR3. A D gene is named only where the DNA matches it firmly. Clone size is stated in some rows and not others, as once, few, many or a class when expanded.

abundance: NA
d_gene: TRBD2
v_gene: TRBV7-3
j_gene: TRBJ2-3
CDR3nt: TGTGCCAGCAGCTTGGCGGGAGGGACAGATACGCAGTATTTT
CDR3aa: CASSLAGGTDTQYF

abundance: NA
d_gene: NA
v_gene: TRBV4-3
j_gene: TRBJ1-3
CDR3nt: TGCGCCAGCAGCCAAGTAATCATCTCTGGAAACACCATATATTTT
CDR3aa: CASSQVIISGNTIYF

abundance: once
d_gene: NA
v_gene: TRBV7-9
j_gene: TRBJ2-5
CDR3nt: TGTGCCAGCAGCCCTCCGACGTATCAAGAGACCCAGTACTTC
CDR3aa: CASSPPTYQETQYF

abundance: NA
d_gene: NA
v_gene: TRBV9
j_gene: TRBJ2-2
CDR3nt: TGTGCCAGCGAATCCCAAGCCCAGGGTTCCACCGGGGAGCTGTTTTTT
CDR3aa: CASESQAQGSTGELFF

abundance: once
d_gene: NA
v_gene: TRBV10-3
j_gene: TRBJ2-3
CDR3nt: TGTGCCATCAGTGAAGGCACAGATACGCAGTATTTT
CDR3aa: CAISEGTDTQYF

abundance: few
d_gene: TRBD2
v_gene: TRBV6-4
j_gene: TRBJ2-3
CDR3nt: TGTGCCAGCATCCGGAAGCGGGGGGGGGCCACAGATACGCAGTATTTT
CDR3aa: CASIRKRGGATDTQYF

abundance: few
d_gene: NA
v_gene: TRBV19
j_gene: TRBJ1-4
CDR3nt: TGTGCCAGTAGTATAGGCCAGGGGTATGAAAAACTGTTTTTT
CDR3aa: CASSIGQGYEKLFF

abundance: medium-sized
d_gene: NA
v_gene: TRBV29-1
j_gene: TRBJ1-4
CDR3nt: TGCAGCGCAGCTGGGTTGGCCGAACTGTTTTTT
CDR3aa: CSAAGLAELFF

abundance: NA
d_gene: NA
v_gene: TRBV5-5
j_gene: TRBJ2-1
CDR3nt: TGTGCCAGCAGGGTAAATAACCCCTCCTACAATGAGCAGTTCTTC
CDR3aa: CASRVNNPSYNEQFF

abundance: NA
d_gene: NA
v_gene: TRBV6-5
j_gene: TRBJ1-1
CDR3nt: TGTGCCAGCAGAGCCCTACAGGGTCGGACTGAAGCTTTCTTT
CDR3aa: CASRALQGRTEAFF

abundance: NA
d_gene: TRBD2
v_gene: TRBV9
j_gene: TRBJ2-3
CDR3nt: TGTGCCAGCAGCCCTACACTAGCGGGGGGCAGGAGCACAGATACGCAGTATTTT
CDR3aa: CASSPTLAGGRSTDTQYF

abundance: few
d_gene: NA
v_gene: TRBV6-5
j_gene: TRBJ1-2
CDR3nt: TGTGCCAGCAGTTATTCGGGGGTGCAGCCCAGTGGCGGCTACACCTTC
CDR3aa: CASSYSGVQPSGGYTF

abundance: NA
d_gene: TRBD2
v_gene: TRBV7-7
j_gene: TRBJ2-1
CDR3nt: TGTGCTAGCAGCGTGGGCGGGAGTAAACACAATGAGCAGTTCTTC
CDR3aa: CASSVGGSKHNEQFF

abundance: medium-sized
d_gene: NA
v_gene: TRBV2
j_gene: TRBJ2-7
CDR3nt: TGTGCCTCGACCCCTGAGACGGGCGGGGGCCTGGAGCAGTACTTC
CDR3aa: CASTPETGGGLEQYF

abundance: NA
d_gene: NA
v_gene: TRBV2
j_gene: TRBJ1-6
CDR3nt: TGTGCCAGCAGTGAAGTATACTATAATTCACCCCTCCACTTT
CDR3aa: CASSEVYYNSPLHF

abundance: NA
d_gene: NA
v_gene: TRBV10-3
j_gene: TRBJ1-2
CDR3nt: TGTGCCATCACCGGCGGCCTTTCGGGTGGTCAAACACCTAGCTACACCTTC
CDR3aa: CAITGGLSGGQTPSYTF

abundance: NA
d_gene: TRBD2
v_gene: TRBV27
j_gene: TRBJ2-2
CDR3nt: TGTGCCAGCAGTTTCGGGAGGGACACCGGGGAGCTGTTTTTT
CDR3aa: CASSFGRDTGELFF

abundance: once
d_gene: NA
v_gene: TRBV5-8
j_gene: TRBJ2-5
CDR3nt: TGTGCCAGCAGCTTGGGGGTGGGGCAAGAGACCCAGTACTTC
CDR3aa: CASSLGVGQETQYF

abundance: once
d_gene: NA
v_gene: TRBV7-3
j_gene: TRBJ1-2
CDR3nt: TGTGCCAGCAGCCCCCACCCGCCAGGACAGAACTATGGCTACACCTTC
CDR3aa: CASSPHPPGQNYGYTF

abundance: NA
d_gene: TRBD1
v_gene: TRBV28
j_gene: TRBJ2-7
CDR3nt: TGTGCCAGCAGCTATGACAGGGGTCCCTACGAGCAGTACTTC
CDR3aa: CASSYDRGPYEQYF

abundance: once
d_gene: TRBD1
v_gene: TRBV29-1
j_gene: TRBJ1-4
CDR3nt: TGCAGCGTCCTGACAGGGGCTAATGAAAAACTGTTTTTT
CDR3aa: CSVLTGANEKLFF

abundance: NA
d_gene: NA
v_gene: TRBV29-1
j_gene: TRBJ2-7
CDR3nt: TGCAGCGTTGTTTCCATAGCGGCCTTGGGAGAGCAGTACTTC
CDR3aa: CSVVSIAALGEQYF

abundance: NA
d_gene: TRBD1
v_gene: TRBV7-6
j_gene: TRBJ1-2
CDR3nt: TGTGCCAGCAGCACATGGATTACAGGGGGCGCGGATGGCTACACCTTC
CDR3aa: CASSTWITGGADGYTF

abundance: NA
d_gene: TRBD1
v_gene: TRBV27
j_gene: TRBJ2-6
CDR3nt: TGTGCCAGCAGAGAGGACAGGGGCCTCTCTGGGGCCAACGTCCTGACTTTC
CDR3aa: CASREDRGLSGANVLTF

abundance: NA
d_gene: NA
v_gene: TRBV11-2
j_gene: TRBJ2-5
CDR3nt: TGTGCCAGCAGCTTAGACTGGGTGGGAGAGGTCGGGACCCAGTACTTC
CDR3aa: CASSLDWVGEVGTQYF

abundance: once
d_gene: NA
v_gene: TRBV28
j_gene: TRBJ1-5
CDR3nt: TGTGCCAGCAGTTTTGACCGGGGGGGTCAGCCCCAGCATTTT
CDR3aa: CASSFDRGGQPQHF

abundance: NA
d_gene: TRBD2
v_gene: TRBV7-2
j_gene: TRBJ2-1
CDR3nt: TGTGCCAGCAGCTTACCGTGGCGGGGGGGCAATGAGCAGTTCTTC
CDR3aa: CASSLPWRGGNEQFF

abundance: NA
d_gene: TRBD1
v_gene: TRBV5-1
j_gene: TRBJ1-3
CDR3nt: TGCGCCAGCAGGAGGGGGACAGTGGCCGACACCATATATTTT
CDR3aa: CASRRGTVADTIYF

abundance: NA
d_gene: NA
v_gene: TRBV11-3
j_gene: TRBJ1-4
CDR3nt: TGTGCCAGCAGCCCCGGTCTGAGAGGGACTAATGAAAAACTGTTTTTT
CDR3aa: CASSPGLRGTNEKLFF

abundance: NA
d_gene: NA
v_gene: TRBV7-2
j_gene: TRBJ1-3
CDR3nt: TGTGCCAGCAGCTCCGGGCTCTCTGGAAACACCATATATTTT
CDR3aa: CASSSGLSGNTIYF

abundance: NA
d_gene: NA
v_gene: TRBV5-5
j_gene: TRBJ2-7
CDR3nt: TGTGCCAGCAGGGACTCTCAGGCCTACGAGCAGTACTTC
CDR3aa: CASRDSQAYEQYF

abundance: NA
d_gene: NA
v_gene: TRBV29-1
j_gene: TRBJ2-7
CDR3nt: TGCAGCGCACAAGGCTACGAGCAGTACTTC
CDR3aa: CSAQGYEQYF

abundance: NA
d_gene: TRBD2
v_gene: TRBV5-1
j_gene: TRBJ2-5
CDR3nt: TGCGCCAGCAGCTTGGCGGGGGGGCCCGGGGGGGAGACCCAGTACTTC
CDR3aa: CASSLAGGPGGETQYF

abundance: NA
d_gene: NA
v_gene: TRBV7-9
j_gene: TRBJ1-1
CDR3nt: TGTGCCAGCAGCTTAGAAGTCGGGTCTGGCACTGAAGCTTTCTTT
CDR3aa: CASSLEVGSGTEAFF

abundance: NA
d_gene: NA
v_gene: TRBV18
j_gene: TRBJ1-5
CDR3nt: TGTGCCAGCTCACCCATTAGCAATCAGCCCCAGCATTTT
CDR3aa: CASSPISNQPQHF

abundance: once
d_gene: TRBD1
v_gene: TRBV12-5
j_gene: TRBJ1-5
CDR3nt: TGTGCTAGTGGTTTGGTTGTCGCCGGGGACAGAGTAAAGCATCAGCCCCAGCATTTT
CDR3aa: CASGLVVAGDRVKHQPQHF

abundance: NA
d_gene: TRBD2
v_gene: TRBV6-6
j_gene: TRBJ2-7
CDR3nt: TGTGCCAGCAGTGCCGGGGGGACGGCCTACGAGCAGTACTTC
CDR3aa: CASSAGGTAYEQYF

abundance: NA
d_gene: TRBD1
v_gene: TRBV14
j_gene: TRBJ1-2
CDR3nt: TGTGCCAGCAGCCCGACGGGACAGTTTTATGGCTACACCTTC
CDR3aa: CASSPTGQFYGYTF

abundance: NA
d_gene: NA
v_gene: TRBV12-5
j_gene: TRBJ2-3
CDR3nt: TGTGCTAGTGGTCCCCTTCATCCTAGCACAGATACGCAGTATTTT
CDR3aa: CASGPLHPSTDTQYF

abundance: NA
d_gene: NA
v_gene: TRBV7-6
j_gene: TRBJ2-5
CDR3nt: TGTGCCAGCAGCTTAGTTACCGGGAAAGAGACCCAGTACTTC
CDR3aa: CASSLVTGKETQYF

abundance: NA
d_gene: NA
v_gene: TRBV29-1
j_gene: TRBJ1-1
CDR3nt: TGCAGCGCCTTACCGGGGAGCACTGAAGCTTTCTTT
CDR3aa: CSALPGSTEAFF

abundance: few
d_gene: TRBD1
v_gene: TRBV29-1
j_gene: TRBJ2-1
CDR3nt: TGCAGCGTTGAAAGGGACAGGGGTAATGAGCAGTTCTTC
CDR3aa: CSVERDRGNEQFF

abundance: few
d_gene: NA
v_gene: TRBV2
j_gene: TRBJ2-3
CDR3nt: TGTGCCAGCGGGGGTGAGGACGCGGGGCTAGATACGCAGTATTTT
CDR3aa: CASGGEDAGLDTQYF

abundance: NA
d_gene: NA
v_gene: TRBV2
j_gene: TRBJ2-7
CDR3nt: TGTGCCAGCAGAAATCTCGGGGCCTCCTACGAGCAGTACTTC
CDR3aa: CASRNLGASYEQYF

abundance: NA
d_gene: TRBD1
v_gene: TRBV7-9
j_gene: TRBJ2-3
CDR3nt: TGTGCCAGCAGCTTAGGGGACAGGGTGGTGGATACGCAGTATTTT
CDR3aa: CASSLGDRVVDTQYF

abundance: NA
d_gene: NA
v_gene: TRBV9
j_gene: TRBJ1-1
CDR3nt: TGTGCCAGCAGCGTAGAGGGGATGAACACTGAAGCTTTCTTT
CDR3aa: CASSVEGMNTEAFF

abundance: NA
d_gene: NA
v_gene: TRBV29-1
j_gene: TRBJ1-1
CDR3nt: TGCAGCGCAGTACAGGGAAACACTGAAGCTTTCTTT
CDR3aa: CSAVQGNTEAFF

abundance: NA
d_gene: NA
v_gene: TRBV7-2
j_gene: TRBJ2-1
CDR3nt: TGTGCCAGCAGCTTAGAAGGGGCGGTAACCTACAATGAGCAGTTCTTC
CDR3aa: CASSLEGAVTYNEQFF

abundance: few
d_gene: NA
v_gene: TRBV4-3
j_gene: TRBJ2-3
CDR3nt: TGCGCCAGCAGCCAAGAAGCCCCCGGGACTTCTAAGGCAGATACGCAGTATTTT
CDR3aa: CASSQEAPGTSKADTQYF